A selection of T cell receptor beta chains follows, all from one sample in a study of blood T cells in healthy people across ages. TCRdb recomputed calls from the 5' RACE reads with MiXCR, one row per CDR3 protein. The data contain approximately 850,000 distinct CDR3 sequences, approximately 48% of them singletons. Sequencing used blood. The source of these receptors is a man aged 55 to 69 in good health. Each CDR3 is given with its conserved first and last residue. Each record gives: clone size, J gene, V gene, D gene, CDR3 protein, CDR3 DNA. D genes are given only for firm matches. Size is omitted from some rows. Given values are once, few, many or a class for expanded clones.

clone_size: many
j_call: TRBJ2-7
v_call: TRBV2
d_call: .
cdr3_aa: CASSGVGSYEQYF
cdr3_nt: TGTGCCAGCAGTGGCGTCGGCTCCTACGAGCAGTACTTC

clone_size: many
j_call: TRBJ2-4
v_call: TRBV7-2
d_call: TRBD1
cdr3_aa: CASSFDRATAKNIQYF
cdr3_nt: TGTGCCAGCAGCTTCGACAGGGCGACGGCCAAAAACATTCAGTACTTC

clone_size: few
j_call: TRBJ1-2
v_call: TRBV20-1
d_call: TRBD1
cdr3_aa: CSASVGQGVYGYTF
cdr3_nt: TGCAGTGCTAGTGTTGGACAGGGAGTTTATGGCTACACCTTC

clone_size: .
j_call: TRBJ2-2
v_call: TRBV2
d_call: TRBD1
cdr3_aa: CASSEVGTVAGELFF
cdr3_nt: TGTGCCAGCAGTGAAGTCGGGACAGTTGCCGGGGAGCTGTTTTTT

clone_size: .
j_call: TRBJ2-7
v_call: TRBV9
d_call: TRBD1
cdr3_aa: CASSVGGTGFGEQYF
cdr3_nt: TGTGCCAGCAGCGTAGGGGGGACAGGGTTTGGCGAGCAGTACTTC

clone_size: .
j_call: TRBJ1-2
v_call: TRBV12-3/TRBV12-4
d_call: .
cdr3_aa: CASSLTGARGYTF
cdr3_nt: TGTGCCAGCAGTTTAACGGGGGCGAGGGGCTACACCTTC

clone_size: .
j_call: TRBJ1-2
v_call: TRBV4-3
d_call: .
cdr3_aa: CASSQEPRSGYGYTF
cdr3_nt: TGCGCCAGCAGCCAGGAGCCCCGGTCGGGCTATGGCTACACCTTC

clone_size: .
j_call: TRBJ1-5
v_call: TRBV6-2/TRBV6-3
d_call: TRBD1
cdr3_aa: CASSYGAGQGFLNQPQHF
cdr3_nt: TGTGCCAGCAGTTACGGAGCGGGACAGGGGTTTTTGAATCAGCCCCAGCATTTT

clone_size: .
j_call: TRBJ1-5
v_call: TRBV19
d_call: TRBD1
cdr3_aa: CASSIGQTGGNQPQHF
cdr3_nt: TGTGCCAGTAGTATAGGTCAGACAGGGGGAAATCAGCCCCAGCATTTT

clone_size: .
j_call: TRBJ2-5
v_call: TRBV29-1
d_call: .
cdr3_aa: CSGRTSLETQYF
cdr3_nt: TGCAGCGGACGAACTAGCCTAGAGACCCAGTACTTC

clone_size: .
j_call: TRBJ2-5
v_call: TRBV6-2/TRBV6-3
d_call: TRBD2
cdr3_aa: CASSSPGLAAETQYF
cdr3_nt: TGTGCCAGCAGTTCCCCGGGACTAGCGGCAGAGACCCAGTACTTC

clone_size: .
j_call: TRBJ2-7
v_call: TRBV3-1
d_call: .
cdr3_aa: CASSQGATSPYF
cdr3_nt: TGTGCCAGCAGCCAAGGGGCGACTAGTCCGTACTTC

clone_size: .
j_call: TRBJ1-4
v_call: TRBV3-1
d_call: .
cdr3_aa: CASSQERRTYEKLFF
cdr3_nt: TGTGCCAGCAGCCAAGAACGCAGGACATATGAAAAACTGTTTTTT

clone_size: many
j_call: TRBJ2-5
v_call: TRBV29-1
d_call: .
cdr3_aa: CSVDRGRETQYF
cdr3_nt: TGCAGCGTTGACCGGGGGCGAGAGACCCAGTACTTC